Each of the 8 T cell receptor beta chains below was sequenced from the same sample in a study of T cells expressing NK-cell markers. Each CDR3 protein gets one entry in TCRdb, which reprocessed the 5' RACE reads and gives no DNA. The sample includes some 410,000 distinct CDR3 sequences. The sample comprised blood T cells: a sorted CD56 or NKG2C T cell subset, CD4+ or CD8+ T cells, or bulk PBMC T cells (not recorded which). These receptors came from a woman between 18 and 75 years old in good health.

This chain uses TRBV7-8 with TRBJ2-1. In germline, CDR1 is SGHVS, CDR2 FQNEAQ. CDR3 length: 12 residues. The CDR3 reads CASSSAANEQFF. The full variable domain, its missing parts supplied by reference TRBV7-8 and TRBJ2-1, is GAGVSQSPRYKVAKRGQDVALRCDPISGHVSLFWYQQALGQGPEFLTYFQNEAQLDKSGLPSDRFFAERPEGSVSTLKIQRTQQEDSAVYLCASSSAANEQFFGPGTRLTVL.

The chain joins TRBV7-3 to TRBJ2-5. The length of the CDR3 is 13 residues. The germline gives CDR1 SGHTA, CDR2 FQGTGA. The CDR3 sequence: CASSLRPQETQYF.

This chain uses TRBV2 with TRBJ2-1; the TRBD2 assignment by TCRdb is unverifiable without DNA. CDR1 is SNHLY and CDR2 is FYNNEI in the germline V gene. This CDR3 is 15 amino acids long. CDR3 sequence: CASRSTSGIRNEQFF.

This sequence joins TRBV5-4 and TRBJ2-3; TCRdb's D call, TRBD1, is unchecked because there is no DNA. The CDR3 is 14 residues long. Germline V gives CDR1 SGHNT, CDR2 YYREEE (reference sequence). This chain's CDR3 is CASSGGLAADTQYF.

CDR3 region: CASSLRGPATDTQYF. The chain carries TRBV12-3 or TRBV12-4 and TRBJ2-3; TCRdb outputs TRBD1, but without DNA this stays unchecked. The CDR3 length is 15 residues.

The J gene is TRBJ1-3, the V gene TRBV28. This CDR3 region has 15 residues. The germline V gene has CDR1 MDHEN and CDR2 SYDVKM. The CDR3 loop reads CASSASDGSGNTIYF.

This chain uses TRBV5-8 with TRBJ2-5; TCRdb's D call of TRBD1 is untestable without DNA. The CDR3 totals 15 residues. Germline V lookup: CDR1 SGHTS, CDR2 YDEGEE. This CDR3 is CASSWGAGRFETQYF.

This chain connects TRBV29-1 to TRBJ1-4; the D call from TCRdb, TRBD1, cannot be confirmed without DNA. The CDR3 is 12 amino acids. Germline loops: CDR1 SQVTM, CDR2 ANQGSEA. The CDR3 spells CSVAGGDEKLFF.